What follows are 13 T cell receptor beta chains derived from one specimen sequenced in a study of PD-1 blockade in classical Hodgkin lymphoma. Indicated time point: cycle 4 day 1 (C4D1), after six to seven weeks of nivolumab. In every patient, relapse followed autologous stem cell transplantation, while exposure to brentuximab vedotin differed. Purification of CD4+ T cells from thawed PBMCs was achieved by magnetic negative selection. Libraries were prepared by immunoSEQ multiplex PCR; TCRdb keeps only in-frame clonotypes and omits some of them. The sample has 30,000 to 40,000 clones, 90% to 95% seen once. Here the sequenced sample was CD4+ T cells from blood, taken before the fourth cycle of nivolumab. These receptors were collected from a human donor with classical Hodgkin lymphoma.

The chain links TRBV19 to TRBJ1-2; D ambiguous. CDR3 length: 16 amino acids. CDR1 and CDR2 (germline): LNHDA, SQIVND (reference sequence). The V gene lost 3 bases and the J gene lost 5 bases, with 19 bases spanning the gap. CDR3 in DNA: TGTGCCAGTAGTATGATGGAGGCCGCGTATATTTATGGCTACACCTTC. The encoded protein is CASSMMEAAYIYGYTF.

This chain joins TRBV30 and TRBJ2-6; unclear D gene. Germline V lookup: CDR1 GTSNPN, CDR2 SVGIG (reference sequence). The CDR3 runs to 15 residues. The V end was cut by 1 base, the J end by 0 bases, with 7 bases between. DNA for the CDR3: TGTGCCTGGAGTGCCCCTTACTCTGGGGCCAACGTCCTGACTTTC. It specifies CAWSAPYSGANVLTF.

The chain joins TRBV19 to TRBJ1-2; maybe TRBD1 (6 bases). This CDR3 is 13 amino acids long. Germline V gives CDR1 LNHDA, CDR2 SQIVND (reference sequence). Trimming removed 8 bases from V and 3 bases from J, with 13 bases in between. DNA for the CDR3: TGTGCCAGTTCTACAGGGACGCACTATGGCTACACCTTC. Translated, it gives CASSTGTHYGYTF.

This chain joins TRBV29-1 and TRBJ2-2; 8 bases align to TRBD2. Germline CDR1 and CDR2: SQVTM and ANQGSEA. The V gene end was trimmed by 4 bases and the J gene end by 2 bases; junction bases not matched to a gene: 3. The CDR3 sequence is 14 residues long. The CDR3 coding sequence is TGCAGCGTTGTCGGGAGGGCTAACACCGGGGAGCTGTTTTTT. Translated, it gives CSVVGRANTGELFF.

This chain connects TRBV5-1 to TRBJ2-1, with 12 positions matching TRBD1. The CDR3 extends over 15 amino acids. The germline gives CDR1 SGHRS, CDR2 YFSETQ. J lost 9 bases, V lost 3 bases, and 7 bases had no gene match. The CDR3 sequence: CASSYRDRGPGEQFF. The CDR3 DNA reads TGCGCCAGCAGCTACCGGGACAGGGGGCCGGGTGAGCAGTTCTTC.

This chain links TRBV7-9 with TRBJ2-7, with D unclear. Germline lookup yields CDR1 SEHNR and CDR2 FQNEAQ (reference sequence). This CDR3 contains 12 residues. Between the trimmed V and J ends, which lost 5 bases and 3 bases, there was a span of 8 bases. CDR3 sequence: CASSPPGYEQYF. The CDR3 nucleotides are TGTGCCAGCAGCCCCCCCGGCTACGAGCAGTACTTC.

The chain recombines TRBV2 with TRBJ2-7; the D gene is possibly TRBD2 (6 bases). From germline, CDR1 is SNHLY and CDR2 FYNNEI. The CDR3 spans 13 residues. CDR3 DNA: TGTGCAGCCGGGACTGACTTCTCCTACGAGCAGTACTTC. Translation gives CAAGTDFSYEQYF.

CDR3 loop: CASSYSVTGRSNTIYF. The CDR3 region has the DNA TGTGCCAGCAGTTACTCGGTGACAGGGCGGAGTAACACCATATATTTT. This chain links TRBV6-5 with TRBJ1-3, with 7 bases identical to TRBD1. V trimming: 0 bases; J trimming: 7 bases; junction bases outside the gene matches: 9. The CDR3 consists of 16 residues. CDR1 is MNHEY and CDR2 is SVGAGI in the germline V gene.

V usage is TRBV27 and J usage is TRBJ2-7; 10 bases match TRBD2. From germline, CDR1 is MNHEY and CDR2 SMNVEV (reference sequence). The CDR3 spans 14 residues. V was clipped by 3 bases and J by 5 bases; unmatched bases: 4. CDR3 bases: TGTGCCAGCAGTTTGCTAGCGGGAGAAAACGAGCAGTACTTC. Translated, it gives CASSLLAGENEQYF.

The sample holds one count of this clone. The CDR3 end shows no conserved phenylalanine or tryptophan, and so a read error is likely. It is unclear where the CDR3 begins or ends on the DNA, so no DNA is shown, and the CDR3 is as TCRdb lists it. The chain combines TRBV5-1 with TRBJ2-4; the table assigns TRBD2, which was not confirmed against the DNA. Germline CDR1 is SGHRS and CDR2 is YFSETQ. The CDR3 is made up of 9 amino acids, end residues included. The CDR3 is CASSLGLPR.

CDR3 protein: CASRPGLAGYNEQFF. CDR3 DNA sequence: TGTGCCAGCAGACCGGGACTAGCGGGATACAATGAGCAGTTCTTC. This chain uses TRBV28 with TRBJ2-1, with 13 bases identical to TRBD2. Trimming at V came to 6 bases and at J to 4 bases, leaving 3 bases not matched to a gene. The CDR3 length is 15 residues. Germline V gives CDR1 MDHEN, CDR2 SYDVKM.

The gene calls are TRBV27 and TRBJ2-1; 9 nucleotides line up with TRBD1. This CDR3 has 17 residues. In germline, CDR1 is MNHEY, CDR2 SMNVEV (reference sequence). The junction had 10 bases not matched to a gene; V was cut back by 7 bases and J by 0 bases. The CDR3 coding sequence is TGTGCCAGCAACGTCGGGGACAGGGCCTACTCCTACAATGAGCAGTTCTTC. Translating it yields CASNVGDRAYSYNEQFF.

V usage is TRBV7-2 and J usage is TRBJ2-1; 13 nucleotides match TRBD2. Trimming cost V 5 bases and J 6 bases; bases outside gene matches: 4. The CDR3 runs to 15 residues. Germline values: CDR1 SGHTA, CDR2 FQGNSA. The CDR3 spells CASSRTSGSFNEQFF. CDR3 DNA sequence: TGTGCCAGCAGCCGGACTAGCGGGAGTTTCAATGAGCAGTTCTTC.